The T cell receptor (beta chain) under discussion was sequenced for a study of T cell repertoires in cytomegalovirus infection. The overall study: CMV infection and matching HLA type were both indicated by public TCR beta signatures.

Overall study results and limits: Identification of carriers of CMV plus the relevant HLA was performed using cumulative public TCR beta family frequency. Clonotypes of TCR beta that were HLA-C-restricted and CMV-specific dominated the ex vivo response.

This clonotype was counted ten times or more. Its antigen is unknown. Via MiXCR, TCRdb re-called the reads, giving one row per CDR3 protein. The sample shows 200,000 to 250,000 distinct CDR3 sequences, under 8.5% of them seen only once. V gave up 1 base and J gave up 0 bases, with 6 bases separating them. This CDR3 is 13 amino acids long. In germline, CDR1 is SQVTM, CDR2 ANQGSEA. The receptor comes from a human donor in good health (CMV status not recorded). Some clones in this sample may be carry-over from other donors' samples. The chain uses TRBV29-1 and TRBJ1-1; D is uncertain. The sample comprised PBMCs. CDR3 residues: CSVEVGVNTEAFF. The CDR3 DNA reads TGCAGCGTTGAAGTCGGTGTGAACACTGAAGCTTTCTTT.